This T cell receptor (beta chain) derives from a study of blood T cell repertoires in COVID-19. Profiling relied on immunoSEQ multiplex PCR, and the TCRdb table lists in-frame clones only, not all of them. The sample gives about 190,000 clones, almost 80% of which show up once; roughly 28% is in the top ten. CDR3 length: 13 residues. CDR1 and CDR2 (germline): ENHRY, SYGVKD. V gave up 6 bases and J gave up 1 base, with 6 bases separating them. The sample consisted of peripheral blood. The sequence came from a woman in her sixties or seventies with acute or convalescent COVID-19. The chain recombines TRBV10-3 with TRBJ2-2; D remains ambiguous. CDR3 sequence (DNA): TGTGCCATCAGCGCCAGGAACACCGGGGAGCTGTTTTTT. This translates into CAISARNTGELFF.